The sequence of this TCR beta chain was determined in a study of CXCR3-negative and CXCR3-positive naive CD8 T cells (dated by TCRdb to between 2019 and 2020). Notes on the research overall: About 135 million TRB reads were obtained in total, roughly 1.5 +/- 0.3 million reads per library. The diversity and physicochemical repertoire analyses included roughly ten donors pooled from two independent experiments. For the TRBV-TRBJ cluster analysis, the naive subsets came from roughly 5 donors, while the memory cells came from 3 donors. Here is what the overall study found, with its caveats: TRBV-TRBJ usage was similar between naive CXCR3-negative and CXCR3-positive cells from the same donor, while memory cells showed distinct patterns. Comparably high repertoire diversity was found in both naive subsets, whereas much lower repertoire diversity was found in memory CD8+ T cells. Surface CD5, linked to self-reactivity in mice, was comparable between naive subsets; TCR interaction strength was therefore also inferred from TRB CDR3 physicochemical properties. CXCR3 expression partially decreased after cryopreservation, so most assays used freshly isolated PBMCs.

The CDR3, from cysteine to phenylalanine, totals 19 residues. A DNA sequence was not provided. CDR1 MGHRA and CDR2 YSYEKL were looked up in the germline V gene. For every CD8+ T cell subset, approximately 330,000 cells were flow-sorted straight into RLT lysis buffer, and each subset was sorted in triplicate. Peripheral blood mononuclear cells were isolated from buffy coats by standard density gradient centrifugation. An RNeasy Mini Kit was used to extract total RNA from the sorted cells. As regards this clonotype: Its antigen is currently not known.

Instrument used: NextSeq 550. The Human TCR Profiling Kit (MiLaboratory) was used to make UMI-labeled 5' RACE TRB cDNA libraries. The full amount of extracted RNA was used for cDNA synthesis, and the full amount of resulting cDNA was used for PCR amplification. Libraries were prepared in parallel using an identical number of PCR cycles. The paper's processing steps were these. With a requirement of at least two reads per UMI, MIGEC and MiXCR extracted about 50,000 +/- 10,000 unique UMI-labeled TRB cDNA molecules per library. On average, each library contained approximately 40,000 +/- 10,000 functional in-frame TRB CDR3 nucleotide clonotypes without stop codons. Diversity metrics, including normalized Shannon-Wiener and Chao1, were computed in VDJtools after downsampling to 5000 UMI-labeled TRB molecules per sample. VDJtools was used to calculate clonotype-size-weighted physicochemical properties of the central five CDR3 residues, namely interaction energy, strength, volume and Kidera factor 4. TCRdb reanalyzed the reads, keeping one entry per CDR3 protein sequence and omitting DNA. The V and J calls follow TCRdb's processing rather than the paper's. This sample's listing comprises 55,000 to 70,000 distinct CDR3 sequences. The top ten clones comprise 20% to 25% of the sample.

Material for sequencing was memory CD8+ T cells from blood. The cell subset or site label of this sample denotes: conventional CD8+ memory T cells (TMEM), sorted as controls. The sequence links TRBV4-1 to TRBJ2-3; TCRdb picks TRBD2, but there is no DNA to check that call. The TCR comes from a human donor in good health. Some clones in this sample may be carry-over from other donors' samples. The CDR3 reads CASSQESPPLAGSADTQYF.